The source of this TCR beta chain is a study of spatial heterogeneity in lung cancer. Looking at the study overall: A T cell module score from matched bulk RNA-seq correlated strongly with TCR transcript counts in tumor regions.

Notes on the study in general: One measure, the expanded intratumoral alpha and beta TCR count, tracked tumor mutation counts. The estimate shows that only about 6.6% of tumor T cells were covered for alpha and 13% for beta chains.

This clonotype was observed many times. What it binds is unknown. This beta chain appears as a stray read in a library generated for alpha chains; its size is not informative. Every molecule of TCR cDNA had its own unique molecular identifier. TCRdb reanalysed the 5' RACE reads using MiXCR and keeps one entry per CDR3 protein. This table holds over 8,500 distinct CDR3 sequences, approximately 14% found once. Germline V lookup: CDR1 LGHDT, CDR2 YNNKEL (reference sequence). Trimming stripped 9 bases from V and 0 bases from J, with 15 bases between. This CDR3 is 16 amino acids long. The time point here: sample taken at primary tumor resection.

This sample comprised lung tumor tissue, obtained at surgery. The TCR sequence derives from a male donor with early-stage non-small cell lung cancer. V is TRBV3-1 and J is TRBJ2-6; a weak D match, TRBD1 (6 bases). The CDR3 reads CARIPQGGSGANVLTF. Here the CDR3 DNA reads TGTGCCAGGATCCCACAGGGTGGCTCTGGGGCCAACGTCCTGACTTTC.